The rows below give T cell receptor beta chains drawn from one sample of a study of blood T cell repertoires in COVID-19. The assay was immunoSEQ multiplex PCR, and TCRdb's table has in-frame clones only and misses some. The top ten hold 4% to 5% of the sample, which has about 290,000 clones, about 85% seen once. The sequencing input was peripheral blood. These receptors all come from a woman aged 45-65 years with active or convalescent COVID-19. CDR3s include the opening cysteine and the closing phenylalanine or tryptophan. D genes are given only for firm matches. A row's size may be missing; if present it is once, few, many or a size class.

j_gene,abundance,d_gene,v_gene,CDR3aa,CDR3nt
TRBJ2-6,.,TRBD2,TRBV30,CAWNGRPRGGAGANVLTF,TGTGCCTGGAACGGGCGTCCCCGGGGGGGCGCTGGGGCCAACGTCCTGACTTTC
TRBJ2-3,.,.,TRBV5-4,CASSLVLPGADTQYF,TGTGCCAGCAGCTTGGTTCTACCAGGGGCAGATACGCAGTATTTT
TRBJ2-7,few,.,TRBV3-1/TRBV3-2,CASSQENSGYEQYF,TGTGCCAGCAGCCAAGAGAATAGCGGCTACGAGCAGTACTTC
TRBJ1-4,.,.,TRBV28,CASSFSGGLGEKLFF,TGTGCCAGCAGTTTTTCTGGGGGCCTTGGTGAAAAACTGTTTTTT
TRBJ2-1,.,TRBD2,TRBV27,CASSSPPGLAVNEQFF,TGTGCCAGCAGTTCGCCACCGGGACTAGCGGTCAATGAGCAGTTCTTC
TRBJ2-7,.,TRBD2,TRBV28,CASSLYAGGPYEQYF,TGTGCCAGCAGTTTATATGCGGGAGGCCCCTACGAGCAGTACTTC
TRBJ2-7,.,TRBD2,TRBV5-4,CASSLGTSGMVEQYF,TGTGCCAGCAGCCTCGGGACTAGCGGGATGGTCGAGCAGTACTTC
TRBJ1-1,.,TRBD1,TRBV24-1,CATDLVDRGRENTEAFF,TGTGCCACCGATCTCGTGGACAGGGGGCGGGAGAACACTGAAGCTTTCTTT
TRBJ2-1,.,.,TRBV14,CASSRGLGTLRDNEQFF,TGTGCCAGCAGCCGGGGCCTAGGGACACTCCGGGACAATGAGCAGTTCTTC
TRBJ1-1,once,.,TRBV25-1,CASSESYRNTEAFF,TGTGCCAGCAGTGAGTCTTACAGGAACACTGAAGCTTTCTTT